This entry lists 32 T cell receptor beta chains sequenced from one sample in a study of shared clonotypes between healthy human individuals. Sequenced by immunoSEQ multiplex PCR; TCRdb stores in-frame clones only, minus some. The table records about 2.2 million clones, around 93% of them present only once. Terminally differentiated effector memory CD45RA+ cells were left out of the naive CD8 fraction, which was CD45RO-negative and positively selected for CCR7. The sequenced sample was naive CD8+ T cells from PBMCs. All receptors derive from a man between 18 and 29 years old in good health. Some clones in this sample may be carry-over from other donors' samples.

The chain carries TRBV5-8 and TRBJ2-5; 7 nucleotides line up with TRBD2. Germline V gene lookup returns CDR1 SGHTS and CDR2 YDEGEE. The CDR3 is made up of 12 amino acids. With V trimmed by 3 bases and J by 5 bases, 1 base remained unmatched. The CDR3 sequence is CASSWGGETQYF. DNA for the CDR3: TGTGCCAGCAGCTGGGGAGGGGAGACCCAGTACTTC.

On this clone: This clone may be a read error of a much larger clone one base away. This sample also contains other DNA sequences that code for the same CDR3. The V gene is TRBV19, the J gene TRBJ1-1; possible D gene TRBD1, 5 bases. V was cut by 1 base and J by 6 bases, with 6 bases left in between. Germline V gene lookup returns CDR1 LNHDA and CDR2 SQIVND (reference sequence). The CDR3 is made up of 12 amino acids. The CDR3 region is CASSIGGAEAFF. CDR3 coding DNA: TGTGCCAGTAGTATAGGGGGCGCTGAAGCTTTCTTT.

The chain employs TRBV4-3 and TRBJ2-5, with TRBD2 as a possible D gene (6 bases). CDR1 is LGHNA and CDR2 is YSLEER in the germline V gene. The CDR3 length is 16 residues. Deletions cut 0 bases from V and 9 bases from J, with 20 bases between. CDR3 in DNA: TGCGCCAGCAGCCAAGATTACTTGGACGGGAGTGGGTCCCAGTACTTC. Its protein product is CASSQDYLDGSGSQYF.

The genes are TRBV5-1 and TRBJ1-1; D is possibly TRBD1 (6 bases). V was pared by 7 bases and J by 2 bases, with 15 bases between. Germline-derived CDR1 and CDR2 are SGHRS and YFSETQ. The CDR3 contains 14 residues. As DNA, the CDR3 is TGCGCCAGCGGCCCGGGACAACCAAACACTGAAGCTTTCTTT. Protein: CASGPGQPNTEAFF.

The genes are TRBV28 and TRBJ2-3; tentative D call: TRBD1 (7 bases). V shed 5 bases and J shed 0 bases, with 12 bases lying between them. CDR3 length equals 15 residues. Germline V lookup: CDR1 MDHEN, CDR2 SYDVKM. The CDR3 bases are TGTGCCAGCAGTGCGGGACAGAGTAGCACAGATACGCAGTATTTT. It codes for CASSAGQSSTDTQYF.

The rearrangement links TRBV9 to TRBJ2-7; no reliable D call. Trimming pared 4 bases from V and 2 bases from J, leaving 16 bases between. There are 15 residues in the CDR3. Germline values: CDR1 SGDLS, CDR2 YYNGEE. This CDR3 is CASSPRGVIAYEQYF. The CDR3, as DNA: TGTGCCAGCAGCCCGCGTGGGGTGATTGCCTACGAGCAGTACTTC.

The chain has TRBV27 and TRBJ2-7; 8 bases align to TRBD2. The CDR3 covers 15 residues. Germline CDR1 MNHEY, CDR2 SMNVEV (reference sequence). With V trimmed by 5 bases and J by 5 bases, 11 bases remained unmatched. In nucleotides, the CDR3 is TGTGCCAGCAGTCCCGGAGCGGGAGCCCACCACGAGCAGTACTTC. Amino acid sequence: CASSPGAGAHHEQYF.

The chain combines TRBV5-6 with TRBJ2-7; D unclear. CDR1 SGHDT and CDR2 YYEEEE come from the germline V gene. The CDR3 loop spans 12 amino acids. V dropped 5 bases and J dropped 5 bases, with 11 bases sitting between them. CDR3 nucleotides: TGTGCCAGCAGATCCGGGCTCGACGAGCAGTACTTC. It specifies CASRSGLDEQYF.

The V call is TRBV5-4, the J call TRBJ2-3; D is possibly TRBD1 or TRBD2 (5 bases each). Trimming shortened V by 4 bases and J by 6 bases, and 15 bases separated the two germline ends. This CDR3 comprises 14 residues. In germline, CDR1 is SGHNT, CDR2 YYREEE (reference sequence). The CDR3 loop is CASSTGIRGDTQYF. The CDR3 bases are TGTGCCAGCAGCACCGGGATCCGGGGCGATACGCAGTATTTT.

The chain employs TRBV5-8 and TRBJ2-3, with D perhaps TRBD1 (6 bases). The CDR3 loop spans 16 amino acids. The V end lost 0 bases, the J end lost 2 bases, and 13 bases lay between the germline ends. Germline V lookup: CDR1 SGHTS, CDR2 YDEGEE. The CDR3 loop reads CASSLAWGPDTDTQYF. CDR3 bases: TGTGCCAGCAGCTTGGCCTGGGGGCCAGACACAGATACGCAGTATTTT.

The J gene is TRBJ1-1, the V gene TRBV7-3; unclear D gene. CDR1 SGHTA and CDR2 FQGTGA come from the germline V gene. The CDR3 totals 14 residues. Deletions cut 1 base from V and 4 bases from J, with 10 bases between. For the CDR3, the DNA is TGTGCCAGCAGCTTAAATCCAGCGGGCACTGAAGCTTTCTTT. Its translation is CASSLNPAGTEAFF. The entire variable domain, with the rest obtained from reference TRBV7-3 and TRBJ1-1, is as follows: GAGVSQTPSNKVTEKGKYVELRCDPISGHTALYWYRQSLGQGPEFLIYFQGTGAADDSGLPNDRFFAVRPEGSVSTLKIQRTERGDSAVYLCASSLNPAGTEAFFGQGTRLTVV.

The gene calls are TRBV19 and TRBJ2-5; 7 positions match TRBD2. CDR1 is LNHDA and CDR2 is SQIVND in the germline V gene (reference sequence). The CDR3 runs 15 residues. V lost 4 bases to trimming and J lost 5 bases; unmatched junction nucleotides: 10. Here the CDR3 DNA reads TGTGCCAGTAGTAGTTACGCGGGAGTGTGGGAGACCCAGTACTTC. Protein product: CASSSYAGVWETQYF.

Remarks on this clone: Other DNA sequences of this sample code for an identical CDR3. The chain has TRBV28 and TRBJ1-2; 10 bases align to TRBD1. Losses at the gene ends were 3 bases for V and 6 bases for J; bases not matched to a gene: 1. The CDR3 extends over 13 amino acids. In germline, CDR1 is MDHEN, CDR2 SYDVKM. The CDR3 region has the DNA TGTGCCAGCAGTTTGGACAGGGGGGATGGCTACACCTTC. This gives the protein CASSLDRGDGYTF.

V gene TRBV5-1 combines with J gene TRBJ1-1; D gene ambiguous. Germline CDR1 is SGHRS and CDR2 is YFSETQ. The V and J ends lost 3 bases and 2 bases respectively, with 14 bases between them. The CDR3 is made up of 15 amino acids. The chain's CDR3 is CASSSLKSINTEAFF. The CDR3, as DNA: TGCGCCAGCAGCTCCCTGAAGAGCATCAACACTGAAGCTTTCTTT.

The chain joins TRBV9 to TRBJ2-3; TRBD2 matches 9 bases. V trimming: 5 bases; J trimming: 1 base; junction bases outside the gene matches: 5. This CDR3 region has 15 residues. Germline V lookup: CDR1 SGDLS, CDR2 YYNGEE. DNA for the CDR3: TGTGCCAGCAGAGCGAGCGGGAGGCGCACAGATACGCAGTATTTT. This sequence encodes CASRASGRRTDTQYF.

This clone appeared a single time. The V gene is TRBV28, the J gene TRBJ1-1; perhaps TRBD1 as D (6 bases). The V end was cut by 3 bases, the J end by 1 base, with 12 bases between. Germline V gene data show CDR1 as MDHEN and CDR2 as SYDVKM. The CDR3 extends over 15 amino acids. CDR3 residues: CASSFGGPGNTEAFF. The CDR3 DNA reads TGTGCCAGCAGTTTCGGGGGCCCGGGGAACACTGAAGCTTTCTTT.

The V gene is TRBV10-3, the J gene TRBJ2-7; 7 positions match TRBD1. CDR3 size: 15 residues. The germline V gene has CDR1 ENHRY and CDR2 SYGVKD. The junction had 4 bases not matched to a gene; V was cut back by 2 bases and J by 0 bases. The CDR3, as DNA: TGTGCCATCAGTGAGCCGGACAGGAGCTCCTACGAGCAGTACTTC. Translation gives CAISEPDRSSYEQYF.

This clone was seen a single time. The chain is built from TRBV25-1 and TRBJ2-7; D is ambiguous. The length of the CDR3 is 14 residues. Germline values: CDR1 MGHDK, CDR2 SYGVNS. The V end was cut by 5 bases, the J end by 9 bases, with 20 bases between. This CDR3 reads CASSLTASPLGQYF. CDR3 sequence (DNA): TGTGCCAGCAGTCTAACAGCCTCTCCCCTTGGGCAGTACTTC.

This clone appeared a few times. The chain combines TRBV13 with TRBJ1-1; no reliable D call. The V end lost 3 bases, the J end lost 5 bases, and 10 bases lay between the germline ends. Germline values: CDR1 PRHDT, CDR2 FYEKMQ (reference sequence). The CDR3 extends over 13 amino acids. CDR3 bases: TGTGCCAGCAGCTTTCGGGGAGGGACTGAAGCTTTCTTT. Protein sequence: CASSFRGGTEAFF.

In this sample, this clone turned up once. Different DNA sequences within this sample yield the same CDR3. The rearrangement links TRBV11-2 to TRBJ2-7, with D unclear. V shed 1 base and J shed 3 bases, with 7 bases lying between them. The CDR3 is 13 residues long. From germline, CDR1 is SGHAT and CDR2 FQNNGV. The CDR3 nucleotides read TGTGCCAGCAGCTTAGGACAAGACTACGAGCAGTACTTC. It translates to CASSLGQDYEQYF.

In its sample, this clone was seen a few times. The chain joins TRBV9 to TRBJ1-1, with D perhaps matching TRBD1 (5 bases). The CDR3 consists of 12 residues. V shed 4 bases and J shed 7 bases, with 11 bases lying between them. Per germline, CDR1 SGDLS and CDR2 YYNGEE. In DNA form, the CDR3 reads TGTGCCAGCAGCCCGACAGAGCGTGAAGCTTTCTTT. This gives the protein CASSPTEREAFF.

Only a few counts were recorded for this clone. The missing conserved phenylalanine or tryptophan at the end of this CDR3 makes a read error likely. Because the CDR3's place on the DNA is in doubt, the DNA is left out and the CDR3 is given as listed by TCRdb. The chain carries TRBV6-1 and TRBJ1-1. The CDR3 has 9 amino acids, counting both end residues. Per germline, CDR1 MNHNS and CDR2 SASEGT. Here the CDR3 reads CASRTVSPV.

The chain joins TRBV6-5 to TRBJ2-7; TRBD1 agrees at 9 bases. CDR1 is MNHEY and CDR2 is SVGAGI in the germline V gene. V trimming: 4 bases; J trimming: 3 bases; junction bases outside the gene matches: 7. CDR3 length: 15 residues. CDR3 DNA: TGTGCCAGCAGTTCCTATCCGGGACAGGGCTACGAGCAGTACTTC. This translates into CASSSYPGQGYEQYF.

The chain recombines TRBV19 with TRBJ2-7; D is ambiguous. The V gene lost 3 bases and the J gene lost 3 bases, with 12 bases spanning the gap. The CDR3 extends over 14 amino acids. The germline gives CDR1 LNHDA, CDR2 SQIVND (reference sequence). The CDR3 DNA sequence: TGTGCCAGTAGTATGGGCAGACCGAACTACGAGCAGTACTTC. Translated: CASSMGRPNYEQYF.

The chain has TRBV6-5 and TRBJ2-1; 7 bases are a match to TRBD2. After removal of 4 bases from V and 7 bases from J, the junction contained 7 bases not matched to a gene. The CDR3 extends over 14 amino acids. Germline V gene data show CDR1 as MNHEY and CDR2 as SVGAGI. CDR3: CASSLGLGGNEQFF. The CDR3 bases are TGTGCCAGCAGTTTGGGCCTGGGGGGGAATGAGCAGTTCTTC.

The CDR3 DNA follows: TGTGCCAGCAGCTCTTTCGACGGGAGGGGTGAGCAGTTCTTC. It codes for CASSSFDGRGEQFF. The chain recombines TRBV7-9 with TRBJ2-1, with 8 bases that match TRBD2. The V gene's germline CDR1 is SEHNR and CDR2 FQNEAQ (reference sequence). Trimming at V came to 4 bases and at J to 9 bases, leaving 8 bases not matched to a gene. The CDR3 has 14 residues.

Regarding this clone: Other nucleotide sequences in the sample specify the same CDR3. DNA of the CDR3: TGTGCCAGCAGTTTCCTACGAACCGGCAATGAGCAGTTCTTC. Amino acids: CASSFLRTGNEQFF. This chain joins TRBV27 and TRBJ2-1; D unclear. Germline V CDR1 and CDR2: MNHEY, SMNVEV (reference sequence). Trimming pared 3 bases from V and 6 bases from J, leaving 12 bases between. The CDR3 has 14 residues.

The rearrangement joins TRBV19 to TRBJ2-7; 10 nucleotides agree with TRBD1. CDR1 is LNHDA and CDR2 is SQIVND in the germline V gene (reference sequence). Germline trimming cut 5 bases from V and 6 bases from J; bases unmatched to any gene: 10. The CDR3 loop spans 15 amino acids. CDR3 nucleotide sequence: TGTGCCAGTAGTCCCCGGGACAGGGGATACCCCGAGCAGTACTTC. This encodes CASSPRDRGYPEQYF.

This rearrangement joins TRBV28 to TRBJ2-5; TRBD2 matches 10 bases. Germline trimming cut 2 bases from V and 4 bases from J; bases unmatched to any gene: 7. The CDR3 length is 16 residues. CDR1 and CDR2 (germline): MDHEN, SYDVKM. The CDR3 loop is CASSLHGLAVRETQYF. DNA for the CDR3: TGTGCCAGCAGTTTACACGGACTAGCGGTTCGAGAGACCCAGTACTTC.

The chain employs TRBV6-1 and TRBJ2-7; 7 bases are shared with TRBD2. V shed 11 bases, J shed 3 bases, and the junction held 7 bases outside the gene matches. This CDR3 is built from 12 residues. CDR1 is MNHNS and CDR2 is SASEGT in the germline V gene. CDR3 in amino acids: CAVRTSNYEQYF. DNA of the CDR3: TGTGCCGTCCGGACTAGTAACTACGAGCAGTACTTC.

In its sample, this clone was seen a few times. Within the sample, other DNA sequences also encode this same CDR3. The chain employs TRBV28 and TRBJ1-5; unclear D gene. The V end was cut by 2 bases, the J end by 1 base, with 3 bases between. The germline CDR1 and CDR2 sequences are MDHEN and SYDVKM. This CDR3 is built from 13 residues. CDR3 region: CASSLDSNQPQHF. The CDR3 DNA sequence: TGTGCCAGCAGTTTAGACAGCAATCAGCCCCAGCATTTT.

This clone was counted once. The J gene is TRBJ2-1, the V gene TRBV7-3; TRBD1 might be the D (5 bases). The CDR3 extends over 13 amino acids. Trimming stripped 0 bases from V and 9 bases from J, with 9 bases between. CDR1 SGHTA and CDR2 FQGTGA come from the germline V gene. CDR3 sequence reads: CASSLTGVGEQFF. As DNA, the CDR3 is TGTGCCAGCAGCTTAACAGGGGTTGGTGAGCAGTTCTTC.